This TCR beta chain was sequenced in a study of blood T cells in healthy people across ages. To note about this clonotype: Its matching antigen is unknown. The junction shows a germline mismatch at one end, possibly a read error.

General study findings and limits: With age, beta diversity per million T cells declined roughly linearly, significantly by 30 to 40. The study found TCR beta diversity correlated strongly with naive T cell percentage.

The length of the CDR3 is 18 residues. Germline V CDR1 and CDR2: SGHRS, YFSETQ. A second PCR of about 7 to 12 cycles used a sample-barcoded 5' primer and a J-beta primer mix. Each cDNA molecule received a tag from a template-switch adaptor that had 12 random nucleotides. In TCRdb, the 5' RACE reads were re-called with MiXCR into one record per CDR3 protein. The top ten hold 23% of the sample, which has 1.8 million or so distinct CDR3 sequences, about two fifths seen once. The TCR was taken from a human donor in good health. What was sequenced was blood. This chain joins TRBV5-1 and TRBJ2-1, with 11 bases aligning to TRBD2. The CDR3 loop is CASSFYPYSGGDYDEQFF. CDR3 bases: TGCGCCAGCAGCTTCTACCCTTATAGCGGGGGGGACTACGATGAGCAGTTCTTC.